The 2 T cell receptor beta chains below all came from one sample that was sequenced in a study of T cells in Graves' hyperthyroidism and ophthalmopathy. Amplified regions were TCR beta CDR3 sequences from RNA transcripts. HTBI primers were employed in a first-round RT-PCR of the TCR CDR3. TCRdb recomputed calls from the multiplex PCR reads with MiXCR, one row per CDR3 protein. The table lists under 800,000 distinct CDR3 sequences, around 13% of them singletons. The sequenced material came from blood. These receptors were collected from a woman aged 18-29 years with Graves' hyperthyroidism.

This clonotype was picked up many times. V is TRBV20-1 and J is TRBJ1-1, with D uncertain. Trimming stripped 5 bases from V and 0 bases from J, with 13 bases between. The CDR3 is made up of 14 amino acids. CDR1 is DFQATT and CDR2 is SNEGSKA in the germline V gene (reference sequence). CDR3 coding DNA: TGCAGTGCTTCTGCGAATCTCATGAACACTGAAGCTTTCTTT. Translated, it gives CSASANLMNTEAFF.

The chain couples TRBV12-3 or TRBV12-4 to TRBJ2-7, with D perhaps TRBD2 (6 bases). CDR3 length: 17 amino acids. Trimming left V 6 bases short and J 0 bases short, with 21 bases between. The CDR3 loop reads CASSRPGLTSGSYEQYF. DNA for the CDR3: TGTGCCAGCAGCCGACCGGGACTCACTTCGGGCTCCTACGAGCAGTACTTC.